The present entry profiles one TCR beta chain with its context. There were no recent acute infections or vaccinations among the donors, who were healthy HIV-negative adults. This entry is derived from a study of shared clonotypes between healthy human individuals. On the study more broadly: Three plates each covered CD4 naive and memory; CD8 naive two, CD8 memory one.

Germline V gene data show CDR1 as LNHNV and CDR2 as YYDKDF (reference sequence). The ends lost 1 base at V and 8 bases at J; junction bases unmatched: 8. The CDR3 consists of 15 residues. An assay was performed, and its level was deep. Here immunoSEQ multiplex PCR was the method, and the copy in TCRdb shows in-frame clones only, minus some. The data contain some 380,000 clones, about 97% of them singletons. Sequencing input: memory CD8+ T cells sorted from blood. As for subset: CD45RO+ cells pooled with CCR7-negative TemRA cells. V gene TRBV15 combines with J gene TRBJ2-1; 7 bases match TRBD1. The receptor comes from a man in his thirties or forties in good health. The CDR3 DNA sequence: TGTGCCACCAGCAGAGCACCGGGACAGATAGATGAGCAGTTCTTC. Its protein product is CATSRAPGQIDEQFF.